A single T cell receptor (beta chain) is shown here with its context. The record originates from a study of blood T cell repertoires in COVID-19. Looking at the study overall: Material from acute and convalescent COVID-19 was sourced from the United States, Italy and Spain. From T cells, B-cell-depleted T cells, or PBMCs came the material, which was cDNA or gDNA.

The CDR3 loop spans 13 amino acids. Per germline, CDR1 SGHNT and CDR2 YENEEA. Germline trimming cut 3 bases from V and 9 bases from J; bases unmatched to any gene: 5. In the authors' workflow: Estimates of nucleated cell counts were drawn from the amplification of reference gene primers. TCRdb's copy holds only in-frame clones and misses some; the assay was immunoSEQ multiplex PCR. V and J calls and clone size are as listed in that table; D and trimming were resolved from the DNA. Seen here are roughly 46,000 clones, around four fifths observed once, and the top ten hold around 7.4%. The chain employs TRBV11-3 and TRBJ2-1, with TRBD1 matching over 7 bases. This sequence was found in a man between 60 and 70 years old with active COVID-19. The sequenced sample consisted of peripheral blood. CDR3 bases: TGTGCCAGCAGCTTGGGGGCAGGGGGTGAGCAGTTCTTC. This sequence encodes CASSLGAGGEQFF.